This record covers a single TCR beta chain. The antigen is not known. Looked up from germline, CDR1 is MNHEY and CDR2 is SVGEGT. Trimming took off 2 bases at V and 0 bases at J, with 11 bases between the two ends. The CDR3 runs to 16 residues. This record belongs to a study of T cells in Graves' hyperthyroidism and ophthalmopathy. Overall study findings and caveats: In the blood, most expanded thyroid clonotypes above 0.001 appeared as well. Researchers report that a 13 V-J model separated ophthalmopathy from stable hyperthyroidism.

The source material, RNA transcripts, was used to amplify TCR beta CDR3 regions. In the first-round RT-PCR of the TCR CDR3, the HTBI primer set was used. TCRdb independently ran MiXCR on the multiplex PCR reads; one entry per CDR3 protein. The sample has roughly 380,000 distinct CDR3 sequences; roughly 13% are singletons. Hyperthyroidism was newly diagnosed in patients aged 18 to 65 (duration under 2 months). Diagnoses were established using clinical symptoms, serum thyroxine and TRAb, thyroid ultrasound and orbital computed tomography. The chain has TRBV6-2 or TRBV6-3 and TRBJ2-1; D is unclear. Sequencing was done on a sample of blood. This TCR derives from a woman aged 60-75 years with Graves' hyperthyroidism. The CDR3 spells CASSYLTLDSYNEQFF. The CDR3 bases are TGTGCCAGCAGTTACCTTACACTCGACTCCTACAATGAGCAGTTCTTC.